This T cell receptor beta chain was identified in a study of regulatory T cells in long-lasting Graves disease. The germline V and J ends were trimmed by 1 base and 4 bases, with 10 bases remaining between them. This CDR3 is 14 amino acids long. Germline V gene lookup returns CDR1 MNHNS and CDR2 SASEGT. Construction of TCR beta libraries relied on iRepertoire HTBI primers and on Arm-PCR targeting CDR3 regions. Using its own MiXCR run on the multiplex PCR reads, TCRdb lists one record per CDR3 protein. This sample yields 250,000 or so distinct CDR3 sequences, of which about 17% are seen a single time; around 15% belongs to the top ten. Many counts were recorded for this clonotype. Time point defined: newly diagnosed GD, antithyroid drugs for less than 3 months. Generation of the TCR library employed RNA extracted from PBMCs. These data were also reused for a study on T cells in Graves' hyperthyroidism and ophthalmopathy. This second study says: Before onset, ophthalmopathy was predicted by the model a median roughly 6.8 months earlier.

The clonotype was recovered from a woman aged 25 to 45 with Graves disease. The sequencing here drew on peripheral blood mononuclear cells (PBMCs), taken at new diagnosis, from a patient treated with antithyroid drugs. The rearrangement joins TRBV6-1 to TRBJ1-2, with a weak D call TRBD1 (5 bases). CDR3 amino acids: CASSEVGGGYGYTF. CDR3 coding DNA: TGTGCCAGCAGTGAAGTCGGGGGGGGCTATGGCTACACCTTC.